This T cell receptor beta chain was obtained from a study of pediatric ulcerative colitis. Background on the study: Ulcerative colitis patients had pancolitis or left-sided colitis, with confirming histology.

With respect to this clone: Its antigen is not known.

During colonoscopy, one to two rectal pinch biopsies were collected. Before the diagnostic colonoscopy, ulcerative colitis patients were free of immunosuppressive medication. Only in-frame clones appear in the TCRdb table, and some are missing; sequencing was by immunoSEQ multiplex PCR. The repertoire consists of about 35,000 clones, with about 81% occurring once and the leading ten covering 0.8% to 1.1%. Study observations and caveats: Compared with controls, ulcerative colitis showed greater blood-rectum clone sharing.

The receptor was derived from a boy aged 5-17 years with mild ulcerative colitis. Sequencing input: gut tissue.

CDR3 sequence (DNA): TGTGCCAGCAGCCAAGAAGTGGGCGCAGATACGCAGTATTTT. It translates to CASSQEVGADTQYF. The chain has TRBV4-2 and TRBJ2-3; D gene unclear. CDR3 length equals 14 residues. V lost 0 bases, J lost 4 bases, and 8 bases lay in between. Germline V CDR1 and CDR2: LGHNA, YNFKEQ.